This TCR beta chain was retrieved from a study of blood T cell repertoires in COVID-19. Study-wide context: Nucleic acid was either cDNA or gDNA, and it came from T cells, B-cell-depleted T cells, or PBMCs.

The CDR3 is 14 amino acids. Trimming pared 6 bases from V and 3 bases from J, leaving 14 bases between. Germline lookup yields CDR1 SNHLY and CDR2 FYNNEI. The table came from immunoSEQ multiplex PCR; TCRdb's copy has only in-frame clones and leaves some out. The sample comprises 200,000 to 250,000 clones, about 85% of which are singletons, and roughly 2.6% rests with the top ten. The sequence derives from a man aged 45 to 65 who had recovered from COVID-19. This chain joins TRBV2 and TRBJ1-2; D possibly corresponds to TRBD1 (5 bases). The sample consisted of peripheral blood. The CDR3 loop is CASRYSGAYYGYTF. CDR3 in DNA: TGTGCCAGCAGATATAGCGGGGCCTACTATGGCTACACCTTC.